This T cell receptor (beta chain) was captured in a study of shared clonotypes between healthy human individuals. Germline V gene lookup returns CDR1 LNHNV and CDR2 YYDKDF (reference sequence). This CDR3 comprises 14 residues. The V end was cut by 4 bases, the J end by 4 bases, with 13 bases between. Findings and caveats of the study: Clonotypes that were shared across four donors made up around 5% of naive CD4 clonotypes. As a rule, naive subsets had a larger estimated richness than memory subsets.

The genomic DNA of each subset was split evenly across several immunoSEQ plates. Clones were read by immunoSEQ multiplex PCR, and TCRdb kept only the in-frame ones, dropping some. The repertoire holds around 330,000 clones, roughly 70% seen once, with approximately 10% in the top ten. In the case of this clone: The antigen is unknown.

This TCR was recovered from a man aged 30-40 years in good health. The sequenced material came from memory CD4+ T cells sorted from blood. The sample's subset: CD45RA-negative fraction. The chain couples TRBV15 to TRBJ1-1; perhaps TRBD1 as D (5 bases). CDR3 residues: CATSTRVTGTEAFF. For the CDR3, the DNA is TGTGCCACCAGCACCAGGGTTACAGGCACTGAAGCTTTCTTT.